The rows below give T cell receptor beta chains drawn from one sample of a study of Ad26.COV2.S vaccination and SARS-CoV-2 variants. This table comes from immunoSEQ multiplex PCR, and its TCRdb copy is limited to in-frame clones, with some not included. The data hold 400,000 to 450,000 clones, with less than 95% observed a single time. Sequences were derived from peripheral blood, sampled in a trial of Ad26.COV2.S vaccine versus placebo. The receptors shown here come from a person between 18 and 65 years old who received the Ad26.COV2.S COVID-19 vaccine or a placebo. Both conserved end residues are part of each CDR3. A D gene is named only where the DNA matches it firmly. Rows may omit the clone size; those that give it use once, few, many or a size class.

TRBV6-5	15	-	TRBJ2-7	TRBD1	CASSRPGQGSYEQYF	TGTGCCAGCAGTCGCCCGGGACAGGGATCCTACGAGCAGTACTTC
TRBV27	14	-	TRBJ1-1	TRBD1	CASRFNRGVTEAFF	TGTGCCAGCAGATTTAACAGGGGGGTCACTGAAGCTTTCTTT
TRBV10-3	15	-	TRBJ2-3	-	CAISESEGVQDTQYF	TGTGCCATCAGTGAGTCTGAGGGAGTCCAAGATACGCAGTATTTT
TRBV19	15	-	TRBJ2-1	TRBD2	CASSSRRTSLSEQFF	TGTGCCAGTAGTAGCCGCCGGACTAGTTTGAGTGAGCAGTTCTTC
TRBV24-1	13	-	TRBJ1-1	TRBD1	CATSDFGTGPAFF	TGTGCCACCAGTGATTTCGGGACAGGTCCGGCTTTCTTT
TRBV29-1	12	-	TRBJ2-7	-	CSVVSGSYEQYF	TGCAGCGTTGTCAGCGGTTCCTACGAGCAGTACTTC
TRBV27	15	few	TRBJ2-1	TRBD2	CASRLGGMSYNEQFF	TGTGCCAGCAGGTTGGGAGGGATGTCCTACAATGAGCAGTTCTTC
TRBV24-1	15	-	TRBJ2-7	TRBD1	CATSVPLTGGYEQYF	TGTGCCACCAGTGTCCCTTTGACAGGGGGGTACGAGCAGTACTTC
TRBV5-1	11	-	TRBJ2-1	-	CASSLETEQFF	TGCGCCAGCAGCTTAGAAACTGAGCAGTTCTTC
TRBV19	14	-	TRBJ2-1	TRBD1	CASSTGGSYNEQFF	TGTGCCAGTAGTACAGGGGGCTCCTACAATGAGCAGTTCTTC
TRBV28	16	-	TRBJ1-5	TRBD1	CASSVTTGGSNQPQHF	TGTGCCAGCAGTGTAACTACAGGGGGTAGCAATCAGCCCCAGCATTTT
TRBV28	14	-	TRBJ1-1	-	CASSFGGTNTEAFF	TGTGCCAGCAGTTTTGGGGGCACGAACACTGAAGCTTTCTTT
TRBV27	13	-	TRBJ2-2	-	CASSLSVAGELFF	TGTGCCAGCAGTTTATCAGTGGCCGGGGAGCTGTTTTTT
TRBV18	15	-	TRBJ2-5	TRBD2	CASSAQLASQETQYF	TGTGCCAGCTCAGCACAACTAGCGTCCCAAGAGACCCAGTACTTC
TRBV9	17	-	TRBJ2-2	-	CASSPRVGVANTGELFF	TGTGCCAGCAGCCCCAGAGTGGGAGTCGCGAACACCGGGGAGCTGTTTTTT
TRBV9	16	-	TRBJ1-6	TRBD1	CASSGVRQGMASPLHF	TGTGCCAGCAGCGGTGTGCGACAGGGGATGGCTTCACCCCTCCACTTT
TRBV24-1	18	-	TRBJ2-1	TRBD1	CATSDYPGQGTAYNEQFF	TGTGCCACCAGTGATTACCCGGGACAGGGAACAGCCTACAATGAGCAGTTCTTC
TRBV14	12	-	TRBJ1-4	-	CASSQINEKLFF	TGTGCCAGCAGCCAAATTAATGAAAAACTGTTTTTT
TRBV29-1	14	-	TRBJ2-3	-	CSGARDWGTDTQYF	TGCAGCGGAGCTCGAGACTGGGGCACAGATACGCAGTATTTT
TRBV3-1/TRBV3-2	15	-	TRBJ2-5	TRBD2	CASSPDGGDWETQYF	TGTGCCAGCAGCCCCGACGGGGGGGATTGGGAGACCCAGTACTTC
TRBV11-2	16	-	TRBJ1-4	-	CASSLVFQGGDEKLFF	TGTGCCAGCAGCTTAGTGTTCCAGGGCGGCGATGAAAAACTGTTTTTT
TRBV27	14	-	TRBJ2-7	-	CASSLEGSAYEQYF	TGTGCCAGCAGTTTAGAGGGGTCGGCCTACGAGCAGTACTTC
TRBV29-1	17	once	TRBJ2-2	-	CSVRGGGGARGTGELFF	TGCAGCGTGAGGGGAGGTGGGGGCGCCCGAGGCACCGGGGAGCTGTTTTTT
TRBV11-2	15	-	TRBJ1-1	-	CASSLVQGLNTEAFF	TGTGCCAGCAGCTTAGTCCAGGGTTTAAACACTGAAGCTTTCTTT
TRBV18	13	-	TRBJ1-2	-	CASSPGEVYGYTF	TGTGCCAGCTCACCTGGGGAGGTCTATGGCTACACCTTC
TRBV24-1	19	-	TRBJ1-4	-	CATSDLHKGVQGHLEKLFF	TGTGCCACCAGTGATTTGCATAAGGGGGTTCAGGGGCACCTGGAAAAACTGTTTTTT
TRBV7-3	17	-	TRBJ2-3	-	CASSLSGDGSSTDTQYF	TGTGCCAGCAGCTTATCAGGGGATGGGTCTAGCACAGATACGCAGTATTTT
TRBV9	14	-	TRBJ2-7	TRBD2	CASSTSAFSYEQYF	TGTGCCAGCTCTACTAGCGCGTTCTCCTACGAGCAGTACTTC
TRBV7-2	17	-	TRBJ2-5	TRBD2	CASSLDREGPLSETQYF	TGTGCCAGCAGCTTAGACCGGGAGGGCCCGTTATCAGAGACCCAGTACTTC
TRBV6-5	14	-	TRBJ1-5	-	CASRAFGPNQPQHF	TGTGCCAGCAGGGCTTTTGGCCCCAATCAGCCCCAGCATTTT
TRBV5-4	15	-	TRBJ2-7	TRBD1	CASSLAGTGIYEQYF	TGTGCCAGCAGCTTGGCCGGGACAGGGATCTACGAGCAGTACTTC
TRBV12-3/TRBV12-4	13	-	TRBJ1-1	-	CASSLGDNTEAFF	TGTGCCAGCAGTTTAGGGGACAACACTGAAGCTTTCTTT
TRBV28	15	-	TRBJ2-7	TRBD1	CASSLLGQGWYEQYF	TGTGCCAGCAGTTTATTGGGACAGGGATGGTACGAGCAGTACTTC